The source of this T cell receptor beta chain is a study of Ad26.COV2.S vaccination and SARS-CoV-2 variants. For the study at large: Sample donor was a member of the COV1001 Ad26.COV2.S trial arm.

Data came from immunoSEQ multiplex PCR; TCRdb stores just in-frame clones and leaves some out. The table lists about 420,000 clones, roughly 90% of them singletons, with about 3.6% in the top ten. The treatment: some 19 received Ad26.COV2.S at low or high dose, single or two shots; roughly five received placebo; per-sample allocation not given. Sampling occurred on day 63 after the first vaccine or placebo injection. In Boston, the donor was an adult between 18-55 years of age. V dropped 4 bases and J dropped 6 bases, with 15 bases sitting between them. The CDR3 contains 14 residues. Germline assignment: CDR1 SGHTA and CDR2 FQGTGA.

The chain has TRBV7-3 and TRBJ1-1; D may be TRBD1 (6 bases). The sequences come from peripheral blood, collected in a trial of Ad26.COV2.S vaccine versus placebo. The sequence was obtained from a person aged 18-60 years who received the Ad26.COV2.S COVID-19 vaccine or a placebo. The CDR3 reads CASSSNRDSAEAFF. CDR3 sequence (DNA): TGTGCCAGCAGCTCGAACAGGGATTCCGCTGAAGCTTTCTTT.